This T cell receptor beta chain was profiled in a study of T cells in Graves' hyperthyroidism and ophthalmopathy. Study at large: Peripheral blood samples were taken at initial diagnosis, prior to any treatment.

RNA transcripts provided the source from which TCR beta CDR3 regions were amplified. The HTBI set primed first-round TCR CDR3 RT-PCR. In TCRdb, the multiplex PCR reads were re-called with MiXCR into one record per CDR3 protein. The table includes hundreds of thousands of distinct CDR3 sequences, 38% detected once. In this sample, this clonotype turned up many times. Trimming took 4 bases from V and 4 from J, leaving 16 bases between them. This CDR3 contains 15 residues. Germline CDR1 reads SGHTA; CDR2 reads FQGNSA. Over 18 months, lack of ophthalmopathy progression marked Graves' hyperthyroidism as stable. Fresh 10 ml peripheral blood yielded PBMCs.

V usage is TRBV7-2 and J usage is TRBJ2-5; tentatively, D is TRBD1 or TRBD2 (5 bases each). The sample comprised blood. The source of this sequence is a man younger than 30 with Graves' hyperthyroidism. CDR3 sequence (DNA): TGTGCCAGCAGCTCAAGGGGCTCGGCGGGAGAGACCCAGTACTTC. Translation gives CASSSRGSAGETQYF.